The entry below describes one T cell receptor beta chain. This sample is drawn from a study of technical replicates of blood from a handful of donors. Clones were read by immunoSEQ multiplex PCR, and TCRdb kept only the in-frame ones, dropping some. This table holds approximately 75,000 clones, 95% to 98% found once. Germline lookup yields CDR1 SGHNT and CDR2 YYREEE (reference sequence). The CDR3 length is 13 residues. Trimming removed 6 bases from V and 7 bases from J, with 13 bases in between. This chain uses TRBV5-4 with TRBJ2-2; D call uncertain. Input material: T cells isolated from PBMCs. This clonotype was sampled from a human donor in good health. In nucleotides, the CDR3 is TGTGCCAGCAAATTAGATACTTACGGGGAGCTGTTTTTT. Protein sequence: CASKLDTYGELFF.